The sequence of this T cell receptor (beta chain) was determined in a study of CD8 T cells in Susac syndrome. The authors reverse transcribed about 0.5 to 1 ug RNA with random hexamers. An immunoSEQ multiplex PCR generated amplified TCR beta CDR3 products spanning 54 Vbeta and 13 Jbeta. TCRdb re-analysed the immunoSEQ multiplex PCR reads in MiXCR, keeping a single row per CDR3 protein. The sample gives roughly 86,000 distinct CDR3 sequences, roughly 96% of which show up once; 0.55% to 0.75% is in the top ten. CDR1 and CDR2 from the germline V gene are LGHDT and YNNKEL (reference sequence). The CDR3 is 16 residues long. V lost 0 bases to trimming and J lost 4 bases; unmatched junction nucleotides: 6. Sequencing of TCR beta, carried out with a high-throughput approach, was applied to CD8+ and CD4+ T cells from the blood. This clonotype was recorded once.

Sequencing was carried out using CD8+ T cells from PBMCs. The chain uses TRBV3-1 and TRBJ2-3; 8 nucleotides agree with TRBD1. The clonotype was recovered from a human donor with Susac syndrome. The CDR3 DNA sequence: TGTGCCAGCAGCCAAGATACAGGGGGATGGCCAGATACGCAGTATTTT. It is translated as CASSQDTGGWPDTQYF.